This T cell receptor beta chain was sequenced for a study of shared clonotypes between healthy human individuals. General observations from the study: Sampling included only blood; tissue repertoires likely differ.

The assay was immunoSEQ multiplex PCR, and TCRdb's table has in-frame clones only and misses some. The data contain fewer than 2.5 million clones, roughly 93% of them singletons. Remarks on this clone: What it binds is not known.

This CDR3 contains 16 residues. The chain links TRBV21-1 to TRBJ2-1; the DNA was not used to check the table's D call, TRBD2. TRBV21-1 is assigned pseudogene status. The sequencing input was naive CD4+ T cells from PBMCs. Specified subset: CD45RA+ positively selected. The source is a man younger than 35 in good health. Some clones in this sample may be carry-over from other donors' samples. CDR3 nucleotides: TGTGCCAGCAGCAAAGCGCGGGACGGCGTCGGGGGTGAGCAGTTCTTC. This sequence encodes CASSKARDGVGGEQFF.